A selection of T cell receptor beta chains follows, all from one sample in a study of tumor-infiltrating lymphocytes in primary liver carcinoma. Using its own MiXCR run on the multiplex PCR reads, TCRdb lists one record per CDR3 protein. The sample holds over 250,000 distinct CDR3 sequences, about three fifths seen once. The specimen was peripheral blood. The receptors shown here come from a woman in her thirties with primary liver carcinoma and hepatitis B virus infection. Both conserved end residues are part of each CDR3. The D gene is left open where the match is weak. Clone size, where shown, is once, few, many, or a class for clones that have expanded.

clone size	V gene	D gene	J gene	CDR3 DNA	CDR3 protein
-	TRBV4-1	-	TRBJ2-6	TGCGCCAGTAGCCCCCAGGTTGCGGAGTACTCTGGGGCCAACGTCCTGACTTTC	CASSPQVAEYSGANVLTF
-	TRBV11-3	-	TRBJ2-3	TGTGCCAGCAGCTTCGGTAGTGGGAGTGATGCGCAGTATTTT	CASSFGSGSDAQYF
-	TRBV10-2	TRBD1	TRBJ1-5	TGCGCCAGCAGGCGACAGGGCGATAGCAGTCAGCCCCAGCATTTT	CASRRQGDSSQPQHF
few	TRBV5-1	-	TRBJ2-2	TGCGCCAGCAGCTACATCGGGGTTGAGCTGTTTTTT	CASSYIGVELFF
-	TRBV11-2	-	TRBJ2-3	TGTACCAGCAGCTCTCCTCAGGGAGGAAATACTCAGTATTTT	CTSSSPQGGNTQYF
many	TRBV6-5	-	TRBJ2-2	TGTGCCAGCAGTTACGGGGCCGGGGAGCTGTTTTTT	CASSYGAGELFF
many	TRBV11-2	TRBD2	TRBJ2-1	TGTGCCAGCAGCTTAGGGGTTAGCGGGAGTGTCTTCAATGAGCAGTTCTTC	CASSLGVSGSVFNEQFF
-	TRBV28	-	TRBJ2-5	TGTGCCAGCAGTCCTGGGGGTCAGGGGAGGCAAGAGACCCAGTACTTC	CASSPGGQGRQETQYF
-	TRBV12-3/TRBV12-4	-	TRBJ2-4	TGTGTCAGCTCGATCCCCGGGCGGGGCCTTGCCAATAACATTCAGTACTTC	CVSSIPGRGLANNIQYF
-	TRBV11-1	-	TRBJ2-1	TGTGCCAGCAGCCAATTGGTTACCTACAATAAGCAGTTCTTC	CASSQLVTYNKQFF
-	TRBV10-1	-	TRBJ2-1	TGCGCCAGCAGTGAGTGGGAAAGAAGTGAGCAGCTCTTC	CASSEWERSEQLF
-	TRBV4-1	TRBD2	TRBJ2-1	TGCGCCAGCCGGGGACTAGCGGGAGAGGCCGCGCCCAATGAGCAGTTCTTC	CASRGLAGEAAPNEQFF
medium-sized	TRBV11-2	TRBD2	TRBJ2-2	TGTGCCAGCAGCCAGACCCCGCGGCTAGCGGGACACACCGGGGAGCTGTTTTTT	CASSQTPRLAGHTGELFF
-	TRBV4-1	TRBD2	TRBJ2-7	TGCGCCAGCAGCCAGGAAGATATCCCGGGACTAGGGGGAGTGCGGAACGAGCAGTACTTC	CASSQEDIPGLGGVRNEQYF
-	TRBV20-1	TRBD2	TRBJ2-1	TGCAGTGCTAGAAAATCGGGGAGGGCCCCCGCCTACAATGAGCAGTTCTTC	CSARKSGRAPAYNEQFF
-	TRBV28	TRBD2	TRBJ2-1	TGTGCCAGTATCCGGGCTAGCGGATACAATGAGCAGTTCTTC	CASIRASGYNEQFF
-	TRBV4-1	TRBD2	TRBJ2-5	TGCGCCAGCAGCCAAGTAAATATGGGACTAAGGGGCCAAGGGACCCAGTACTTC	CASSQVNMGLRGQGTQYF
-	TRBV11-2	TRBD2	TRBJ2-2	TGTGCCAGTAGCTTAGGGGGTAGCGGGGTTGGCGGGGAGCTGTTTTTT	CASSLGGSGVGGELFF
-	TRBV24-1	-	TRBJ1-1	TGTGCCACCAGTGTTTCGGGAAGCACTGAAGCTTTCTTT	CATSVSGSTEAFF
many	TRBV11-1	-	TRBJ2-5	TGTGCCAGCGAAATTACGACAGGCAACCAAGAGACCCAGTACTTC	CASEITTGNQETQYF
few	TRBV4-1	-	TRBJ2-7	TGCGCCAGCAGCCGGAGGGGGACTGAACTCTACGAGCAGTACTTC	CASSRRGTELYEQYF
many	TRBV11-2	-	TRBJ2-1	TGTGCCAGCAGTATAATAATCGGGGCGGCCAGGAATGAGCAGTTCTTC	CASSIIIGAARNEQFF
many	TRBV10-2	-	TRBJ1-2	TGCGCCAGCAGTGGGCAGCTCTATGGCTACACCTTC	CASSGQLYGYTF
-	TRBV24-1	TRBD1	TRBJ2-2	TGTGCCACCAGTGATTTCGGGACAGGGTCTACCGGGGAGCTGTTTTTT	CATSDFGTGSTGELFF
once	TRBV6-1	-	TRBJ2-2	TGTGCCAGTAGTGAGCCGGGCCGGAACGCCGGGGAGCTGTTTTTT	CASSEPGRNAGELFF
-	TRBV24-1	-	TRBJ2-2	TGTGCCACCAGTGATGAGACTAGGCCGAACACCGGGGAGCTGTTTTTT	CATSDETRPNTGELFF
-	TRBV7-9	-	TRBJ2-7	TGTGCCAGCAGCTCTCCACCCTCCCCCCCCGAGCAGTACTTC	CASSSPPSPPEQYF
few	TRBV6-5	-	TRBJ1-5	TGTGCCAGCAGTTCTACAGGGCCGGGTCAGCCCCAGCATTTT	CASSSTGPGQPQHF
-	TRBV6-5	-	TRBJ1-5	TGTGCCAGCAGATTATCTGACTGGGCGAATCAGCACCAGCATTTT	CASRLSDWANQHQHF
-	TRBV12-3/TRBV12-4	TRBD1	TRBJ2-1	TGTGCCAGCAGTTTCACAGGGGAAGGGTATTGCAATGAGCAGTTCTTC	CASSFTGEGYCNEQFF
-	TRBV12-3/TRBV12-4	-	TRBJ1-1	TGTGCCAGCAGTTTGGCGGACACTGAAGCTTTCTTT	CASSLADTEAFF
few	TRBV13	TRBD1	TRBJ1-6	TGTGCCAGCAGCCGGGACAGGGGGCATTCACCCCTCCACTTT	CASSRDRGHSPLHF
-	TRBV4-2	-	TRBJ1-5	TGTGCCAGCAGCCGGGGGCAGGTTGCGGGATTACGGAGCAATCAGCCCCAGCATTTT	CASSRGQVAGLRSNQPQHF
-	TRBV13	-	TRBJ1-1	TGTGCCAGCAGCTTGAGGGACCTCACTGAAGCTTTCTTT	CASSLRDLTEAFF
-	TRBV6-2/TRBV6-3	-	TRBJ1-1	TGTGCCAGCAGTTTACTATCGACAGCTGGGGGCACTGAAGCTCTCTTT	CASSLLSTAGGTEALF
-	TRBV12-3/TRBV12-4	-	TRBJ2-5	TGTGTCGGCAGCACCTACCCCTGGAGCGAAGAGACCCAGCACTTC	CVGSTYPWSEETQHF
many	TRBV6-2/TRBV6-3	-	TRBJ2-1	TGTGCCAGCAGTCAACGAGGACTCCATCGCAATGAGCAGTTCTTC	CASSQRGLHRNEQFF
-	TRBV5-1	-	TRBJ2-7	TGCGCCAGCAGCGACGTGGGCTACGAGCAGTACTTC	CASSDVGYEQYF
many	TRBV12-3/TRBV12-4	TRBD1	TRBJ1-2	TGTGCCAGCGCCATCCGGGACAGGGGTGCCTATGGCTACACCTTC	CASAIRDRGAYGYTF
-	TRBV5-1	-	TRBJ2-3	TGCGCCAGCAGCTTTGGGTCGGGGAGAAATACGCAGTATTTT	CASSFGSGRNTQYF
-	TRBV6-1	TRBD1	TRBJ1-1	TGTGCCAGCAGTGGACAGGGATTGGTCACTGAAGCTTTCTTT	CASSGQGLVTEAFF
many	TRBV4-1	TRBD1	TRBJ2-7	TGCGCCAGCAGCCAAACATGGGACAGGCTAGGCGAGCAGTACTTC	CASSQTWDRLGEQYF
-	TRBV6-2/TRBV6-3	TRBD2	TRBJ2-1	TGTGTCAGCAAGGGGCGACTAGCGGGAGGGCGGTACAATGAGCAGTTCTTC	CVSKGRLAGGRYNEQFF
once	TRBV13	TRBD1	TRBJ1-6	TGTGTCAGCAGCTTAGGCCTAAAACTGCGACAGGGAAATAATTCACCCCTCCACTTT	CVSSLGLKLRQGNNSPLHF
many	TRBV29-1	-	TRBJ2-1	TGCAGCGTTGATCGGCGAGTAGCGAGGGCTGAGCAGTTCTTC	CSVDRRVARAEQFF
few	TRBV6-2/TRBV6-3	-	TRBJ2-5	TGTGCCAGCAGCGAGGGAGGAGAGACCCAGTACTTC	CASSEGGETQYF
-	TRBV4-1	TRBD1	TRBJ2-7	TGCGCCAGCAGCGCTGTGACAGGGGGCTACGAGCAGTACTTC	CASSAVTGGYEQYF
many	TRBV12-5	-	TRBJ2-3	TGTGCTAGTGGTTTGGCCCCGGACGGCAGCACAGATACGCAGTATTTT	CASGLAPDGSTDTQYF